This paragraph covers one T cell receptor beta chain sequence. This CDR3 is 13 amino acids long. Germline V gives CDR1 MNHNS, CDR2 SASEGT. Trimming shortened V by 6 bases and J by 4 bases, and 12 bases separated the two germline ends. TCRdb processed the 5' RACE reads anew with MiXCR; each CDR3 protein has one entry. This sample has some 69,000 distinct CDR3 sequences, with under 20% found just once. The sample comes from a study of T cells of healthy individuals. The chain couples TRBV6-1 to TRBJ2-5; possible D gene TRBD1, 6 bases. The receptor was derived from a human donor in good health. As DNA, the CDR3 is TGTGCCAGCAGGGGTGAAGGGGGAGAGACCCAGTACTTC. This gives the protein CASRGEGGETQYF.